These T cell receptor beta chains were read from a single sample in a study of blood T cell repertoires in COVID-19. The assay was immunoSEQ multiplex PCR, and TCRdb's table has in-frame clones only and misses some. The sample consists of around 260,000 clones, around 88% of them appearing once. The sequencing input was peripheral blood. The receptor source for this set is a man aged 25-40 years with acute or convalescent COVID-19. Each CDR3 is given with its conserved first and last residue. D genes are given only for firm matches. Rows give clone size only sometimes, using once, few, many, or a class for an expanded clone.

-	TRBJ2-6	TRBV6-5	-	15	CASSPGGFGANVLTF	TGTGCCAGCAGTCCCGGGGGTTTTGGGGCCAACGTCCTGACTTTC
-	TRBJ1-2	TRBV10-2	-	13	CARERQEYYGYTF	TGCGCCAGAGAAAGACAGGAATACTATGGCTACACCTTC
-	TRBJ1-6	TRBV7-8	TRBD1	15	CASSSGGSGNSPLHF	TGTGCCAGCAGCTCAGGGGGTTCGGGGAATTCACCCCTCCACTTT
-	TRBJ2-2	TRBV2	-	16	CASSEERATFRGELFF	TGTGCCAGCAGTGAAGAGAGGGCTACCTTTAGGGGGGAGCTGTTTTTT
-	TRBJ2-3	TRBV2	TRBD2	15	CASKIGGIVPDTQYF	TGTGCCAGCAAGATCGGGGGGATCGTCCCAGATACGCAGTATTTT
-	TRBJ2-1	TRBV28	TRBD2	15	CASSRSGANYNEQFF	TGTGCCAGCAGCCGTAGCGGGGCCAACTACAATGAGCAGTTCTTC
-	TRBJ2-1	TRBV5-1	TRBD1	15	CASSWGDRGYNEQFF	TGCGCCAGCAGCTGGGGGGACAGGGGCTACAATGAGCAGTTCTTC
-	TRBJ2-5	TRBV5-1	TRBD1	14	CASSRTGPQETQYF	TGCGCCAGCAGTCGGACAGGCCCCCAAGAGACCCAGTACTTC
-	TRBJ1-2	TRBV6-5	-	12	CASTQGNYGYTF	TGTGCCAGCACGCAGGGGAACTATGGCTACACCTTC
-	TRBJ1-6	TRBV5-6	-	16	CASSLVPLLENSPLHF	TGTGCCAGCAGCTTGGTACCGCTTTTAGAGAATTCACCCCTCCACTTT
-	TRBJ1-3	TRBV4-2	-	17	CASSQVGFQGFRNTIYF	TGTGCCAGCAGCCAAGTGGGGTTTCAGGGTTTTCGAAACACCATATATTTT
-	TRBJ1-6	TRBV19	-	14	CASHGTHDNSPLHF	TGTGCCAGTCACGGGACACATGATAATTCACCCCTCCACTTT
-	TRBJ2-3	TRBV5-1	-	14	CASSLGQYTDTQYF	TGCGCCAGCAGCTTGGGACAGTACACAGATACGCAGTATTTT
-	TRBJ2-3	TRBV7-8	TRBD2	15	CASSRGLAGEDTQYF	TGTGCCAGCAGCCGAGGACTAGCGGGAGAGGATACGCAGTATTTT
-	TRBJ1-5	TRBV5-1	TRBD1	16	CASSGLGDRVHQPQHF	TGCGCCAGCAGTGGATTGGGGGACAGGGTTCATCAGCCCCAGCATTTT
-	TRBJ1-1	TRBV4-1	TRBD1	14	CASSQVDRRTEAFF	TGCGCCAGCAGCCAAGTGGACAGGCGCACTGAAGCTTTCTTT
-	TRBJ2-2	TRBV2	TRBD2	13	CASDLADTGELFF	TGTGCCAGCGACCTAGCGGACACCGGGGAGCTGTTTTTT
once	TRBJ1-2	TRBV7-9	TRBD1	15	CASSVGQGITYGYTF	TGTGCCAGCAGCGTGGGACAGGGAATAACCTATGGCTACACCTTC
-	TRBJ1-4	TRBV27	-	14	CASSHTGINEKLFF	TGTGCCAGCAGCCATACAGGGATTAATGAAAAACTGTTTTTT
-	TRBJ2-1	TRBV30	TRBD1	15	CASVGGTGVYNEQFF	TGTGCCTCGGTCGGTGGGACAGGAGTCTACAATGAGCAGTTCTTC
-	TRBJ1-3	TRBV6-5	TRBD1	15	CASRDSGQGGNTIYF	TGTGCCAGCAGGGACTCGGGACAGGGGGGGAACACCATATATTTT
-	TRBJ2-1	TRBV27	TRBD1	13	CASTQVRGNEQFF	TGTGCCAGCACCCAGGTCAGGGGGAATGAGCAGTTCTTC
-	TRBJ2-7	TRBV19	TRBD2	14	CASIPTGTKGEQYF	TGTGCCAGTATTCCTACCGGGACTAAAGGCGAGCAGTACTTC
-	TRBJ2-3	TRBV7-3	TRBD2	15	CASSPSGGSTDTQYF	TGTGCCAGCAGCCCAAGCGGGGGGTCCACAGATACGCAGTATTTT
-	TRBJ1-5	TRBV6-1	TRBD1	15	CASSDGTGRYQPQHF	TGTGCCAGCAGTGATGGGACAGGGAGGTATCAGCCCCAGCATTTT
once	TRBJ2-1	TRBV19	TRBD2	14	CAIATSGRYNEQFF	TGTGCCATCGCGACTAGCGGGAGGTACAATGAGCAGTTCTTC
-	TRBJ1-5	TRBV2	-	17	CASSDTGQLSDNQPQHF	TGTGCCAGCAGTGACACAGGACAGCTATCCGACAATCAGCCCCAGCATTTT
-	TRBJ1-5	TRBV10-1	-	16	CASSVLRQDSNQPQHF	TGCGCCAGCAGTGTGCTGCGACAGGATAGCAATCAGCCCCAGCATTTT
-	TRBJ1-1	TRBV5-1	-	15	CASNLGGGRTTEAFF	TGCGCCAGCAACCTCGGGGGAGGGAGGACCACTGAAGCTTTCTTT
-	TRBJ1-6	TRBV5-4	TRBD1	17	CASSLPEGQGFGSPLHF	TGTGCCAGCAGCCTTCCTGAGGGACAGGGGTTCGGCTCACCCCTCCACTTT
-	TRBJ2-1	TRBV28	TRBD1	15	CASSFGGTGGNEQFF	TGTGCCAGCAGTTTCGGAGGGACAGGGGGCAATGAGCAGTTCTTC
once	TRBJ2-2	TRBV25-1	TRBD1	15	CASRVGQVNTGELFF	TGTGCCAGCAGAGTCGGACAGGTGAACACCGGGGAGCTGTTTTTT
-	TRBJ2-3	TRBV30	TRBD1	14	CAWTIGQGADTQYF	TGTGCCTGGACGATAGGACAGGGGGCAGATACGCAGTATTTT
-	TRBJ2-7	TRBV5-1	-	14	CASSLATGSYEQYF	TGCGCCAGCAGCTTGGCTACGGGGTCCTACGAGCAGTACTTC
-	TRBJ1-2	TRBV29-1	-	12	CSVVAGNYGYTF	TGCAGCGTTGTAGCCGGAAACTATGGCTACACCTTC
-	TRBJ2-2	TRBV30	TRBD2	16	CAWSELAGGFAGELFF	TGTGCCTGGAGTGAACTAGCGGGAGGGTTCGCCGGGGAGCTGTTTTTT
-	TRBJ1-2	TRBV20-1	-	15	CSASGSRGGGYGYTF	TGCAGTGCTAGTGGGAGTCGGGGAGGTGGCTATGGCTACACCTTC
-	TRBJ2-3	TRBV11-3	TRBD2	15	CASSSRGGNTDTQYF	TGTGCCAGCAGCTCTCGCGGGGGGAATACAGATACGCAGTATTTT
-	TRBJ1-1	TRBV13	-	15	CASSLAEGVHTEAFF	TGTGCCAGCAGCTTGGCGGAGGGCGTGCACACTGAAGCTTTCTTT
-	TRBJ2-7	TRBV30	TRBD2	14	CAWRSRGRDYEQYF	TGTGCCTGGAGGTCAAGAGGGAGGGATTACGAGCAGTACTTC